This is a list of T cell receptor beta chains from one sample in a study of breast tumors, draining lymph nodes, adjacent tissues. TCRdb ran MiXCR on the multiplex PCR reads and lists one entry per CDR3 protein. The sample carries around 250,000 distinct CDR3 sequences, nearly 35% recorded once. The sequenced sample was axillary lymph node tissue. The receptors were gathered from a female donor with breast cancer. Some clones in this sample may be carry-over from other donors' samples. CDR3s include the opening cysteine and the closing phenylalanine or tryptophan. A D gene is named only where the DNA matches it firmly. The size of a clone is reported for some rows only, either as once, few or many, or as a class for expanded clones.

cdr3_nt,cdr3_aa,v_call,cdr3_length,d_call,clone_size,j_call
TGTGCCAGCAGTTTAGCCGGGGGTTCCTATAATTCACCCCTCCACTTT,CASSLAGGSYNSPLHF,TRBV27,16,.,few,TRBJ1-6
TGTGCCACCGGGACTAGCGGGCTGTGGGGGTCCACCGGGGAGCTGTTTTTT,CATGTSGLWGSTGELFF,TRBV19,17,TRBD2,many,TRBJ2-2
TGCAGTGCTAGGTCTTGGGCTAGCGGAAACACAGATACGCAGTATTTT,CSARSWASGNTDTQYF,TRBV20-1,16,TRBD2,many,TRBJ2-3
TGTGCCAGCAGTGCAGAGGGATTGAACACTGAAGCTTTCTTT,CASSAEGLNTEAFF,TRBV2,14,.,few,TRBJ1-1
TGTGCCAGCAGCCGTAAGACTAGCGGGGCCTACAATGAGCAGTTCTTC,CASSRKTSGAYNEQFF,TRBV11-2,16,TRBD2,many,TRBJ2-1
TGTGCCACCAGTGATCCCGGGACTAGCGGGAGACCCCAAGAGACCCAGTACTTC,CATSDPGTSGRPQETQYF,TRBV24-1,18,TRBD2,.,TRBJ2-5
TGCAGTGCTCCAGAATTGGGGGCAGTTAAAGATACGCAGTATTTT,CSAPELGAVKDTQYF,TRBV20-1,15,.,many,TRBJ2-3
TGCGCCAGCAGCCAGGGACTAGCGGGAAAGTACGAGCAGTACTTC,CASSQGLAGKYEQYF,TRBV4-3,15,TRBD2,many,TRBJ2-7
TGTGCCAGTAGTATGTACAGCCACAATGAGCAGTTCTTC,CASSMYSHNEQFF,TRBV19,13,.,few,TRBJ2-1
TGTGCCAGCAGCTCCTCGACTAGCAGAAACACAGATACGCAGTATTTT,CASSSSTSRNTDTQYF,TRBV5-8,16,TRBD2,many,TRBJ2-3
TGCGCCAGCACACGGCGGGAGGGATACGAGCAGTACTTC,CASTRREGYEQYF,TRBV10-2,13,TRBD2,many,TRBJ2-7
TGTGCCAGCAGCTACAGGGAGGGTAGTGAAAAACTGTTTTTT,CASSYREGSEKLFF,TRBV7-9,14,.,.,TRBJ1-4
TGTGCCAGCAGTTTTACAACTTCGGGAAACACCATATATTTT,CASSFTTSGNTIYF,TRBV28,14,.,.,TRBJ1-3
TGTGCCAGCAGAGCCAGCGGGAGGGCATGGCAGGAGCAGTTCTTC,CASRASGRAWQEQFF,TRBV6-5,15,TRBD2,.,TRBJ2-1
TGTGCCAGTAGTTCGACTTTTACAAGCGAAAAACTGTTTTTT,CASSSTFTSEKLFF,TRBV19,14,.,many,TRBJ1-4
TGTGCCAGTAGTAGAGGGACAGACGGTGAAAAACTGTTTTTT,CASSRGTDGEKLFF,TRBV19,14,TRBD1,.,TRBJ1-4